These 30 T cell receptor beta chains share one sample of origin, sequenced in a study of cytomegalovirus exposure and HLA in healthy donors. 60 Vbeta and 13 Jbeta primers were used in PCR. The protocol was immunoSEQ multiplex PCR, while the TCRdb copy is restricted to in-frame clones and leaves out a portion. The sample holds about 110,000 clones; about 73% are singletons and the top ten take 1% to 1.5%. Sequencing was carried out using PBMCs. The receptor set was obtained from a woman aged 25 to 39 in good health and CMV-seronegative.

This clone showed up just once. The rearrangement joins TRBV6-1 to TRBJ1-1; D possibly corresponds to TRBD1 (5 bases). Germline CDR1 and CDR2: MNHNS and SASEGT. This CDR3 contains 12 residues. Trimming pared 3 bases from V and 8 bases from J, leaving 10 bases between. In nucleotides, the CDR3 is TGTGCCAGCAGTGACAGGGTTGGCGAAGCTTTCTTT. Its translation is CASSDRVGEAFF.

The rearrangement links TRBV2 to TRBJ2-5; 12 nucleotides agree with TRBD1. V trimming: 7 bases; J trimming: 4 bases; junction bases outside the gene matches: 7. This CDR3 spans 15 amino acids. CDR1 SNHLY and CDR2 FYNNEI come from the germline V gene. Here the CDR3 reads CASMTGTGGAETQYF. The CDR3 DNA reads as TGTGCCAGCATGACCGGGACAGGGGGCGCAGAGACCCAGTACTTC.

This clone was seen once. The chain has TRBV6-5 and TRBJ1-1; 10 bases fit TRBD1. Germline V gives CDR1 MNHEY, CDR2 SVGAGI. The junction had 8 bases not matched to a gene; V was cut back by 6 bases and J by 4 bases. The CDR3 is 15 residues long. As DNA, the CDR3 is TGTGCCAGCAGGGTACCGGGACAGGGGACCACTGAAGCTTTCTTT. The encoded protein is CASRVPGQGTTEAFF.

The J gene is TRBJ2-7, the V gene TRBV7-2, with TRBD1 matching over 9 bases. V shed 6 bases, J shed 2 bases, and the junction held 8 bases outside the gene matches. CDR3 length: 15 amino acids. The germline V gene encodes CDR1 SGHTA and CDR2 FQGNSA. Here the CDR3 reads CASRSTGTGTYEQYF. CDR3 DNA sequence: TGTGCCAGCAGGTCTACCGGGACAGGGACCTACGAGCAGTACTTC. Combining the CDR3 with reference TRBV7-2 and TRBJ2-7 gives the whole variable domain GAGVSQSPSNKVTEKGKDVELRCDPISGHTALYWYRQSLGQGLEFLIYFQGNSAPDKSGLPSDRFSAERTGGSVSTLTIQRTQQEDSAVYLCASRSTGTGTYEQYFGPGTRLTVT.

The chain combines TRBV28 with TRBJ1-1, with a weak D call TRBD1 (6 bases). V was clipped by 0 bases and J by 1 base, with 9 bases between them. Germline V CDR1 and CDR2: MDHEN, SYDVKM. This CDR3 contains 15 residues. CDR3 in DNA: TGTGCCAGCAGTTTATGGGGGACACAGAACACTGAAGCTTTCTTT. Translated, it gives CASSLWGTQNTEAFF.

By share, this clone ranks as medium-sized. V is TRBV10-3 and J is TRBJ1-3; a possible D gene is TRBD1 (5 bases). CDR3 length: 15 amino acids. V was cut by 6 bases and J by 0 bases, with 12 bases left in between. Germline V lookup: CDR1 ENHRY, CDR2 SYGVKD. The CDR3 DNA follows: TGTGCCATCAGGCCGACAGAAGACTCTGGAAACACCATATATTTT. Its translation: CAIRPTEDSGNTIYF.

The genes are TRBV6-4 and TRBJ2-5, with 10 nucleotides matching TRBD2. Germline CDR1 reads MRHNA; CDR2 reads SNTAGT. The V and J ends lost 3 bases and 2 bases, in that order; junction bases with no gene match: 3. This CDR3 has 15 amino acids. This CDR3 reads CASSESGGDQETQYF. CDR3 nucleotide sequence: TGTGCCAGCAGTGAGAGCGGGGGGGATCAAGAGACCCAGTACTTC.

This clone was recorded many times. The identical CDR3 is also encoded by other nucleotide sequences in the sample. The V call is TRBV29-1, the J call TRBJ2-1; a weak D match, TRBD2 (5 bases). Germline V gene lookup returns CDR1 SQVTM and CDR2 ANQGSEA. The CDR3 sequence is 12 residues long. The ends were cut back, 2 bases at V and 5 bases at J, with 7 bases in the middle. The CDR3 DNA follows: TGCAGCGTTGAAAGGCGGGACAATGAGCAGTTCTTC. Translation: CSVERRDNEQFF.

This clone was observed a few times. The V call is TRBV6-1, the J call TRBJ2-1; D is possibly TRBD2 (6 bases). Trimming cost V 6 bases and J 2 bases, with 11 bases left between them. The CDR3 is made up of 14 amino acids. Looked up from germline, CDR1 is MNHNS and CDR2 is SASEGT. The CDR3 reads CASRALAAYNEQFF. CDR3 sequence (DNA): TGTGCCAGCAGAGCCTTAGCGGCCTACAATGAGCAGTTCTTC.

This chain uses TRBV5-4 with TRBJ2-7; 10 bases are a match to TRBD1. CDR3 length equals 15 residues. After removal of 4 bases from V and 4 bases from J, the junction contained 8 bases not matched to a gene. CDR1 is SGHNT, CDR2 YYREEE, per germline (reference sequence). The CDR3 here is CASSPYGQGGYEQYF. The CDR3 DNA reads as TGTGCCAGCAGCCCTTACGGACAGGGGGGTTACGAGCAGTACTTC.

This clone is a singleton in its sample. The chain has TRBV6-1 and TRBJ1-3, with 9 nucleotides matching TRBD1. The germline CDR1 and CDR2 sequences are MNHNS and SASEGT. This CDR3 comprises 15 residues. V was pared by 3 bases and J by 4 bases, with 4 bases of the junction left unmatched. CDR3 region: CASSDGTGPGNTIYF. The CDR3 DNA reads TGTGCCAGCAGTGATGGGACAGGGCCCGGAAACACCATATATTTT.

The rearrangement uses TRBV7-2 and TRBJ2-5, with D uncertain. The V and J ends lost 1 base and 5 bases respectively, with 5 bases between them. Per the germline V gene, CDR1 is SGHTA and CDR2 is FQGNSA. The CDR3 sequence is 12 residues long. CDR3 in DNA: TGTGCCAGCAGCTTAGTACGGGAGACCCAGTACTTC. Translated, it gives CASSLVRETQYF.

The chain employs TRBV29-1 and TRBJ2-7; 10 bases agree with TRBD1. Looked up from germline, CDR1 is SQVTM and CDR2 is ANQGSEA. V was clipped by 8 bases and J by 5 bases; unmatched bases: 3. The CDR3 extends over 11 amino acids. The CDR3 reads CSHGQGDEQYF. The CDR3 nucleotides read TGCAGCCACGGACAGGGGGACGAGCAGTACTTC.

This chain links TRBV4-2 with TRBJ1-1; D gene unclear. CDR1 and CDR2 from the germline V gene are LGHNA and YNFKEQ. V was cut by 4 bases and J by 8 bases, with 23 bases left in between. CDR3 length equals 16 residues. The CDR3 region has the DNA TGTGCCAGCAGCCCCCGGAGTAGGGAGGGAATTGTAGAAGCTTTCTTT. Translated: CASSPRSREGIVEAFF.

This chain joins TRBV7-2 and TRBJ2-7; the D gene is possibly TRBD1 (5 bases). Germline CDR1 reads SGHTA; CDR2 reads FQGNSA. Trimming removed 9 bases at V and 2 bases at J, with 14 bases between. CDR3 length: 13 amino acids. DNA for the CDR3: TGTGCCAGTCGTCAAGGGGCAACCTACGAGCAGTACTTC. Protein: CASRQGATYEQYF.

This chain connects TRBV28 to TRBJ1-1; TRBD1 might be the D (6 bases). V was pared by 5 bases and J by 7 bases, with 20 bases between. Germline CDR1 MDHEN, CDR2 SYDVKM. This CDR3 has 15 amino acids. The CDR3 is CASSGDRFEKIEAFF. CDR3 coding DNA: TGTGCCAGCAGTGGAGACAGGTTCGAGAAAATTGAAGCTTTCTTT.

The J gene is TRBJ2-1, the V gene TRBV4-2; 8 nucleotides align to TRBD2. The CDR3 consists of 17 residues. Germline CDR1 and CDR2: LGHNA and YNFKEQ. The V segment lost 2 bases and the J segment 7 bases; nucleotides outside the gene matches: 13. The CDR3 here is CASSQFRRTSLGNEQFF. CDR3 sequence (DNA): TGTGCCAGCAGCCAATTTAGAAGGACTAGCCTCGGGAATGAGCAGTTCTTC.

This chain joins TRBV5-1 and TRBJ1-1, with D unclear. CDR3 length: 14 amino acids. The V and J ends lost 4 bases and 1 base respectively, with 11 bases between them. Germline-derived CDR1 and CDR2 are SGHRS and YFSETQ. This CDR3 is CASSRQVQNTEAFF. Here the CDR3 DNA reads TGCGCCAGCAGCCGGCAGGTACAGAACACTGAAGCTTTCTTT. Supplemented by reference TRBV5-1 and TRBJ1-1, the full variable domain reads KAGVTQTPRYLIKTRGQQVTLSCSPISGHRSVSWYQQTPGQGLQFLFEYFSETQRNKGNFPGRFSGRQFSNSRSEMNVSTLELGDSALYLCASSRQVQNTEAFFGQGTRLTVV.

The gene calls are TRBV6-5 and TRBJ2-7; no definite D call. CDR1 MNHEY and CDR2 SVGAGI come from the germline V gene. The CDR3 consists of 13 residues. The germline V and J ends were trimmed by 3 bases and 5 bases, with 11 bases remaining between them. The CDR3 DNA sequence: TGTGCCAGCAGTTATCAGGCAGCCCACGAGCAGTACTTC. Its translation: CASSYQAAHEQYF.

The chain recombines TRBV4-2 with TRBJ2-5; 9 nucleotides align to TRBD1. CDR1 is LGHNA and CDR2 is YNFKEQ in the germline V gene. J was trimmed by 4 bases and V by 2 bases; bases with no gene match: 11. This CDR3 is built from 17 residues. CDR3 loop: CASSQSRDRGGRETQYF. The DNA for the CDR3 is TGTGCCAGCAGCCAATCACGAGACAGGGGGGGACGAGAGACCCAGTACTTC.

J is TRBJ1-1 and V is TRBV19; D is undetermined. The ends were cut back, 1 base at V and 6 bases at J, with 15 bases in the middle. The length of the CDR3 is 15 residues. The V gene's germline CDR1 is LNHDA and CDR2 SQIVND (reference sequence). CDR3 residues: CASSIGDKANPEAFF. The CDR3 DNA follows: TGTGCCAGTAGTATAGGTGACAAAGCCAACCCTGAAGCTTTCTTT.

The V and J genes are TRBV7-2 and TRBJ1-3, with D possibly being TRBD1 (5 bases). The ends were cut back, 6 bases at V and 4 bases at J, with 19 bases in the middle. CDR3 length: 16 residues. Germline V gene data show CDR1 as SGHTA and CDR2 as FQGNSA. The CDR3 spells CASRLTPTGAGNTIYF. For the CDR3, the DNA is TGTGCCAGCAGACTAACCCCTACAGGAGCCGGAAACACCATATATTTT.

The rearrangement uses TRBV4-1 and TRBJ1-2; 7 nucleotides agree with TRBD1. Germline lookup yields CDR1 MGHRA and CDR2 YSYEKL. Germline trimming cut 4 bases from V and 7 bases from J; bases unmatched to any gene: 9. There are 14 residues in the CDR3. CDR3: CASSRTTGIGGYTF. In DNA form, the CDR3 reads TGCGCCAGCAGCCGCACGACAGGGATAGGTGGCTACACCTTC.

In DNA form, the CDR3 reads TGCGCCAGCAGCCAAGATCCCGGGACAGGGTCTCACGAGCAGTACTTC. It is translated as CASSQDPGTGSHEQYF. The chain is built from TRBV4-3 and TRBJ2-7; TRBD1 matches 9 bases. The CDR3 is made up of 16 amino acids. Germline loops: CDR1 LGHNA, CDR2 YSLEER. V trimming: 0 bases; J trimming: 5 bases; junction bases outside the gene matches: 8.

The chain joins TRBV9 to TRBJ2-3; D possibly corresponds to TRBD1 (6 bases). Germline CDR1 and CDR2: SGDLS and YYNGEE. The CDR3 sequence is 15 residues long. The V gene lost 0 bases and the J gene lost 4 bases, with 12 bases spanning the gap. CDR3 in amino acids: CASSVVQGGPDTQYF. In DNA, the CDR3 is TGTGCCAGCAGCGTAGTTCAAGGGGGACCAGATACGCAGTATTTT. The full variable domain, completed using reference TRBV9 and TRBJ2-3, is DSGVTQTPKHLITATGQRVTLRCSPRSGDLSVYWYQQSLDQGLQFLIQYYNGEERAKGNILERFSAQQFPDLHSELNLSSLELGDSALYFCASSVVQGGPDTQYFGPGTRLTVL.

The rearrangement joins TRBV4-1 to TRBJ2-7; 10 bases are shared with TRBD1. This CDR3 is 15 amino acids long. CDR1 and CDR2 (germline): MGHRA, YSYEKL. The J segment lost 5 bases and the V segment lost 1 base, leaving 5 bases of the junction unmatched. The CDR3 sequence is CASSQGGQGSHEQYF. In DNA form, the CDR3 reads TGCGCCAGCAGCCAAGGGGGACAGGGGTCCCACGAGCAGTACTTC.

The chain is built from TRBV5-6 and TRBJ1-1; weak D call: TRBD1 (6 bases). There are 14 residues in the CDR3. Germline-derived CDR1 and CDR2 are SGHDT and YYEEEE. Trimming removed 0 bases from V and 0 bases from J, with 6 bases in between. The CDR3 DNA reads TGTGCCAGCAGCTTGGGGGACATGAACACTGAAGCTTTCTTT. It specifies CASSLGDMNTEAFF. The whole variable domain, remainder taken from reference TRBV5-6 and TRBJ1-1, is DAGVTQSPTHLIKTRGQQVTLRCSPKSGHDTVSWYQQALGQGPQFIFQYYEEEERQRGNFPDRFSGHQFPNYSSELNVNALLLGDSALYLCASSLGDMNTEAFFGQGTRLTVV.

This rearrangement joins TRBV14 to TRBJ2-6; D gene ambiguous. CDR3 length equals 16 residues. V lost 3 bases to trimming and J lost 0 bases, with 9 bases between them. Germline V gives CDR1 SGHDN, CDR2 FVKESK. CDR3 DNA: TGTGCCAGCAGCCAGCAGGTACCCTCTGGGGCCAACGTCCTGACTTTC. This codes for CASSQQVPSGANVLTF.

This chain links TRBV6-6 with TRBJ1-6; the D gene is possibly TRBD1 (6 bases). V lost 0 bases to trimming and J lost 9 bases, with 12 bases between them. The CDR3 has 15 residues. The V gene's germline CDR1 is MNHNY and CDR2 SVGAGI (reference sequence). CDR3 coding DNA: TGTGCCAGCAGTTACTCTACGCAGGGGTCTTCACCCCTCCACTTT. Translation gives CASSYSTQGSSPLHF.

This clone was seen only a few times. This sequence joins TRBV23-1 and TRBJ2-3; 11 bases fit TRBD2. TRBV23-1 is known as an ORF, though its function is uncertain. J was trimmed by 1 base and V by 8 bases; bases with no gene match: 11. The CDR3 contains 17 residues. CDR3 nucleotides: TGCGCCAGCGGCCACCCGCCGGGACTAGCGGGCACAGATACGCAGTATTTT. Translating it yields CASGHPPGLAGTDTQYF.